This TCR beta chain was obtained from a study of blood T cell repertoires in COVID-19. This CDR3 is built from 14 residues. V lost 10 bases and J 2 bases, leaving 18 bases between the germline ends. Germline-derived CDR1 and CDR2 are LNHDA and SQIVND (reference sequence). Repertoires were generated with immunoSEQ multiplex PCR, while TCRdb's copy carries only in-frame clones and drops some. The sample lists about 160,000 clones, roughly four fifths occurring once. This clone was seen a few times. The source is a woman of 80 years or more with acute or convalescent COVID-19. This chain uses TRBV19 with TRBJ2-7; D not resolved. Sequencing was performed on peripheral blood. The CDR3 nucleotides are TGTGCCACCGCACCCCAGGAAAGCACCTACGAGCAGTACTTC. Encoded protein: CATAPQESTYEQYF.